This T cell receptor beta chain was retrieved from a study of monozygotic twins with inflammatory bowel disease. Looked up from germline, CDR1 is DFQATT and CDR2 is SNEGSKA (reference sequence). This CDR3 comprises 15 residues. For every sample, eight separate reactions were used to make cDNA. Researchers put TCRalpha and TCRbeta cDNA through two nested PCRs lasting around 15 and 10 cycles. One entry per CDR3 protein, without DNA, is what TCRdb gives after re-calling the 5' RACE reads. This repertoire includes fewer than 400,000 distinct CDR3 sequences. Unfractionated whole blood yielded total RNA, and T cells were not sorted.

Sequencing was performed on blood. The V call is TRBV20-1, the J call TRBJ2-7; the D call of TRBD1 rests on TCRdb alone, since no DNA is present to check it. The receptor comes from a human donor with ulcerative colitis or Crohn's disease, or a healthy co-twin of an affected twin (not recorded which). The CDR3 is CSANFRQGGLGEQYF.